Given below is one TCR beta chain in context. Its antigen is still unknown. The sample originates from a study of T cells in tumors after PD-1 blockade. Study-level information: Either cemiplimab 350 mg every 2 weeks or pembrolizumab 200 mg every 3 weeks was given. Daily vismodegib 150 mg continued in a subset of anti-PD-1-treated patients. On average, peripheral blood gave more than 100,000 TCR templates and under 40,000 unique clonotypes. General study results and limits: Roughly 40% of tumor TCR clonotypes were also found in blood.

Sequencing was performed with immunoSEQ multiplex PCR; in TCRdb, only in-frame clones are kept and a portion is missing. The data show about 20,000 clones, around 80% seen once. The V gene's germline CDR1 is SGHRS and CDR2 YFSETQ. V shed 0 bases and J shed 2 bases, with 11 bases lying between them. The CDR3 covers 15 residues. The clonotype was recovered from a human donor with basal cell carcinoma. The material sequenced was PBMCs, taken before anti-PD-1 treatment. The chain couples TRBV5-1 to TRBJ1-1; TRBD1 is a possible D gene (6 bases). The CDR3 DNA is TGCGCCAGCAGCTTGGGGGGACACTCCAACACTGAAGCTTTCTTT. Translated, it gives CASSLGGHSNTEAFF.